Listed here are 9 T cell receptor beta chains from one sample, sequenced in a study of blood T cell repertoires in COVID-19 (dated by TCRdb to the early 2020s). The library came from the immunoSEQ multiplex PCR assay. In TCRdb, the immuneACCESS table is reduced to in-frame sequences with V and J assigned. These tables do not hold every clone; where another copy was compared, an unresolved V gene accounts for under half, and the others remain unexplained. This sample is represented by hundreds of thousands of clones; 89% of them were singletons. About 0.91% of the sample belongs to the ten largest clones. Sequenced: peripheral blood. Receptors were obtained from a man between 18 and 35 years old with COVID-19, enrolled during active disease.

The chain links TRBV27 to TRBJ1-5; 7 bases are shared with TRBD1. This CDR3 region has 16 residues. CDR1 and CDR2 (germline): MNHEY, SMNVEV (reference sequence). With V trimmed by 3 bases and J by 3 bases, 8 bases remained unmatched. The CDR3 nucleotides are TGTGCCAGCAGTTTGGCGAGGACAGGAAACAATCAGCCCCAGCATTTT. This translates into CASSLARTGNNQPQHF.

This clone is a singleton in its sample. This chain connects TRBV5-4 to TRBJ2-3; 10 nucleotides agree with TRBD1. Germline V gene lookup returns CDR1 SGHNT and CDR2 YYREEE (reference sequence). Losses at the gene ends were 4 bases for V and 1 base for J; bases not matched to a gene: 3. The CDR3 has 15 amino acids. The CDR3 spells CASSGGTGGTDTQYF. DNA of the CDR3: TGTGCCAGCAGCGGTGGGACAGGGGGCACAGATACGCAGTATTTT.

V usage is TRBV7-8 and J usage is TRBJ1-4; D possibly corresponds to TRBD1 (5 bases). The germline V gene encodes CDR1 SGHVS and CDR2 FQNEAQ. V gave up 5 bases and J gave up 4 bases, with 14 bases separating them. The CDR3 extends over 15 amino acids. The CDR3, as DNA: TGTGCCAGCAGCCCCCCCTGGGGGGGTAATGAAAAACTGTTTTTT. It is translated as CASSPPWGGNEKLFF.

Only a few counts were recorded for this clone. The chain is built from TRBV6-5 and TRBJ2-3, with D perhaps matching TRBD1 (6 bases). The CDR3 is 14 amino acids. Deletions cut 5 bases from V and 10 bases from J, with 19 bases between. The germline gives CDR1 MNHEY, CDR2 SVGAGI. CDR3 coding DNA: TGTGCCAGCAGTACCGACAGGTTGAAAGAGGCGCAGTATTTT. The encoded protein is CASSTDRLKEAQYF.

The CDR3 bases are TGTGCCACCAGCAGAACCGGGACTAGCTCAGTGGACGAGCAGTACTTC. Its translation: CATSRTGTSSVDEQYF. This chain connects TRBV15 to TRBJ2-7, with TRBD2 identical over 9 bases. The V gene end was trimmed by 2 bases and the J gene end by 5 bases; junction bases not matched to a gene: 10. CDR3 length: 16 residues. Germline assignment: CDR1 LNHNV and CDR2 YYDKDF (reference sequence).

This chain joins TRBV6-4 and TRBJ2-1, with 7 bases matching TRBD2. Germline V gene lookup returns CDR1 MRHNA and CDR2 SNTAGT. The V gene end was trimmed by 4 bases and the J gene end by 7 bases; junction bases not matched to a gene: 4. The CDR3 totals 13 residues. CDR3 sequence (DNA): TGTGCCAGCAGTGCTAGCGGTTTGAATGAGCAGTTCTTC. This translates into CASSASGLNEQFF.

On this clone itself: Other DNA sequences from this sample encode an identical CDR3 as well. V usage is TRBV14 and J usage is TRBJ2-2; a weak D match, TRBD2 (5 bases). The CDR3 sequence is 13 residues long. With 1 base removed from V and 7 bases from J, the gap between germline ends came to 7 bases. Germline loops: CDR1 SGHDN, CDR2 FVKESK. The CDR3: CASSQARGGELFF. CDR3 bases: TGTGCCAGCAGCCAAGCCCGGGGCGGGGAGCTGTTTTTT.

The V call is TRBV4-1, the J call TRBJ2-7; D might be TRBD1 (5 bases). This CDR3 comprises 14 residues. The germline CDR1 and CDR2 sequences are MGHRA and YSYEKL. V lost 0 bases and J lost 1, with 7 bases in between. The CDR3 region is CASSQDDRSYEQYF. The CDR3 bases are TGCGCCAGCAGCCAAGATGACAGATCCTACGAGCAGTACTTC.

The CDR3 DNA reads TGTGCCACCAGCGACGGGAATGAGGAAAAACTGTTTTTT. This codes for CATSDGNEEKLFF. V usage is TRBV2 and J usage is TRBJ1-4; unclear D gene. CDR3 length equals 13 residues. The ends were cut back, 10 bases at V and 8 bases at J, with 17 bases in the middle. Germline V gives CDR1 SNHLY, CDR2 FYNNEI.